Presented here are 27 T cell receptor beta chains from one specimen sequenced in a study of a mutant IDH1 vaccine in newly diagnosed glioma. Repertoires were generated with immunoSEQ multiplex PCR, while TCRdb's copy carries only in-frame clones and drops some. The profile covers tens of thousands of clones, with 81% appearing a single time and 4.7% taken by the ten largest. The time point: week 35, safety follow-up. In the vaccine, a single dose held 300 ug of the mutant IDH1 20-mer peptide, along with topical imiquimod. The antigens these receptors bind are not known. The sample consisted of PBMCs, taken from a glioma patient whose treatment included an IDH1 peptide vaccine. Every receptor here comes from a woman aged 40 to 50 with glioma. Some clones in this sample may be carry-over from other donors' samples.

Concerning this clone itself: The junction and the germline gene differ at one end; a read error may be behind it. The chain is built from TRBV27 and TRBJ2-5; perhaps D is TRBD1 or TRBD2 (6 bases each). The CDR3 loop spans 15 amino acids. CDR1 MNHEY and CDR2 SMNVEV come from the germline V gene (reference sequence). The CDR3 DNA follows: TGTGCCAGCAGTATGGGGGGCCAACCGGGAGAGGCCCAGTACTTC. This translates into CASSMGGQPGEAQYF.

The chain is built from TRBV7-2 and TRBJ2-7, with D unresolved. Germline V CDR1 and CDR2: SGHTA, FQGNSA. The CDR3 runs 14 residues. The ends were cut back, 2 bases at V and 4 bases at J, with 12 bases in the middle. Here the CDR3 reads CASSLTDKRYEQYF. For the CDR3, the DNA is TGTGCCAGCAGCTTAACTGATAAGAGGTACGAGCAGTACTTC. Filled out from reference TRBV7-2 and TRBJ2-7, the complete variable domain reads GAGVSQSPSNKVTEKGKDVELRCDPISGHTALYWYRQSLGQGLEFLIYFQGNSAPDKSGLPSDRFSAERTGGSVSTLTIQRTQQEDSAVYLCASSLTDKRYEQYFGPGTRLTVT.

The chain employs TRBV9 and TRBJ2-2; TRBD2 matches 7 bases. Germline V lookup: CDR1 SGDLS, CDR2 YYNGEE. V dropped 5 bases and J dropped 0; count of bases not matched to a gene: 7. The CDR3 length is 16 residues. CDR3 DNA: TGTGCCAGCAGTCGCATTGGGACTACGAACACCGGGGAGCTGTTTTTT. It specifies CASSRIGTTNTGELFF.

V is TRBV5-1 and J is TRBJ2-7, with 15 bases matching TRBD2. Germline V gene data show CDR1 as SGHRS and CDR2 as YFSETQ. Losses at the gene ends were 0 bases for V and 4 bases for J; bases not matched to a gene: 26. This CDR3 is 24 amino acids long. CDR3 DNA: TGCGCCAGCAGCTTGGACCCTTGGGACGGCAAGGGTGGACTAGCGGGAGGGAACTCTTACGAGCAGTACTTC. Its translation is CASSLDPWDGKGGLAGGNSYEQYF.

The table lists this clone with a few counts. The J gene is TRBJ1-4, the V gene TRBV5-1; the match to TRBD1 covers 9 bases. J lost 7 bases, V lost 3 bases, and 10 bases had no gene match. The length of the CDR3 is 16 residues. Germline-derived CDR1 and CDR2 are SGHRS and YFSETQ. The CDR3 DNA reads TGCGCCAGCAGCTCGGAATCACAGGGGGCAGGTGAAAAACTGTTTTTT. It yields the protein CASSSESQGAGEKLFF.

The chain uses TRBV2 and TRBJ2-4; 11 bases agree with TRBD2. Germline V gene data show CDR1 as SNHLY and CDR2 as FYNNEI. The CDR3 consists of 15 residues. The J segment lost 6 bases and the V segment lost 5 bases, leaving 6 bases of the junction unmatched. CDR3 loop: CASSPLAGGGNIQYF. Written as DNA, the CDR3 is TGTGCCAGCAGTCCTCTAGCGGGAGGTGGAAACATTCAGTACTTC.

This clone was recorded a few times. The gene calls are TRBV27 and TRBJ1-4, with 7 bases aligning to TRBD1. The V segment lost 5 bases and the J segment 8 bases; nucleotides outside the gene matches: 8. CDR1 MNHEY and CDR2 SMNVEV come from the germline V gene (reference sequence). CDR3 length: 14 amino acids. The CDR3 spells CASSNTGVIEKLFF. The CDR3 DNA reads as TGTGCCAGCAGTAACACAGGGGTTATCGAAAAACTGTTTTTT. Variable domain in full (rest from reference TRBV27 and TRBJ1-4): EAQVTQNPRYLITVTGKKLTVTCSQNMNHEYMSWYRQDPGLGLRQIYYSMNVEVTDKGDVPEGYKVSRKEKRNFPLILESPSPNQTSLYFCASSNTGVIEKLFFGSGTQLSVL.

The chain has TRBV5-1 and TRBJ2-7; TRBD1 agrees at 11 bases. J lost 3 bases, V lost 2 bases, and 4 bases had no gene match. CDR1 and CDR2 from the germline V gene are SGHRS and YFSETQ. The CDR3 is 15 amino acids. The CDR3 DNA reads TGCGCCAGCAGCTTAGGACAGGGGGCAATCTACGAGCAGTACTTC. Translation gives CASSLGQGAIYEQYF.

The CDR3 DNA is TGCGCCAGCTCTCAGGGGGTGGATGAAAAACTGTTTTTT. Its translation: CASSQGVDEKLFF. The V gene is TRBV5-1, the J gene TRBJ1-4, with TRBD1 matching 7 bases. Germline assignment: CDR1 SGHRS and CDR2 YFSETQ. The CDR3 sequence is 13 residues long. After removal of 7 bases from V and 6 bases from J, the junction contained 6 bases not matched to a gene.

The rearrangement links TRBV4-1 to TRBJ2-3, with TRBD1 identical over 7 bases. J gave up 1 base and V 2 bases, and 15 bases lay outside the gene matches. Germline-derived CDR1 and CDR2 are MGHRA and YSYEKL. The CDR3 spans 19 residues. The CDR3: CASSQKRTGSRLRTDTQYF. CDR3 DNA: TGCGCCAGCAGCCAAAAAAGGACAGGCTCGAGACTGCGCACAGATACGCAGTATTTT.

The chain employs TRBV29-1 and TRBJ1-3; TRBD1 might be the D (6 bases). Per the germline V gene, CDR1 is SQVTM and CDR2 is ANQGSEA. V lost 7 bases to trimming and J lost 1 base, with 14 bases between them. This CDR3 contains 14 residues. CDR3 nucleotide sequence: TGCAGCGGGTGGGGGCCGGAGTCTGGAAACACCATATATTTT. Protein: CSGWGPESGNTIYF.

The V and J genes are TRBV5-1 and TRBJ2-7; maybe TRBD1 (5 bases). Germline V gene lookup returns CDR1 SGHRS and CDR2 YFSETQ. Between the trimmed V and J ends, which lost 0 bases and 4 bases, there was a span of 8 bases. This CDR3 has 13 amino acids. CDR3 in DNA: TGCGCCAGCAGCTTGGGCAGGGCATACGAGCAGTACTTC. Protein sequence: CASSLGRAYEQYF.

This chain joins TRBV7-2 and TRBJ2-7, with a weak D call TRBD1 (6 bases). The CDR3 covers 13 residues. Trimming took off 4 bases at V and 5 bases at J, with 12 bases between the two ends. Germline CDR1 reads SGHTA; CDR2 reads FQGNSA. CDR3 DNA: TGTGCCAGCAGCTACAGGGTTGCACACGAGCAGTACTTC. Residues: CASSYRVAHEQYF.

The gene calls are TRBV6-1 and TRBJ1-4, with D possibly being TRBD1 (5 bases). Per the germline V gene, CDR1 is MNHNS and CDR2 is SASEGT. V gave up 6 bases and J gave up 4 bases, with 12 bases separating them. This CDR3 is 14 amino acids long. The DNA of the CDR3 is TGTGCCAGCAGGGCCGGGACGCTTAATGAAAAACTGTTTTTT. This codes for CASRAGTLNEKLFF.

V usage is TRBV29-1 and J usage is TRBJ2-7; D remains ambiguous. Germline values: CDR1 SQVTM, CDR2 ANQGSEA. Deletions cut 0 bases from V and 6 bases from J, with 9 bases between. This CDR3 contains 12 residues. The CDR3 nucleotides read TGCAGCGTTGAAGAAAGGGATGGCGAGCAGTACTTC. This sequence encodes CSVEERDGEQYF.

The count of this clone is one. This rearrangement joins TRBV4-3 to TRBJ2-3; 7 bases fit TRBD2. CDR3 length: 17 amino acids. Per germline, CDR1 LGHNA and CDR2 YSLEER. The V segment lost 1 base and the J segment 2 bases; nucleotides outside the gene matches: 9. The CDR3 reads CASSQGTAGDLTDTQYF. The DNA for the CDR3 is TGCGCCAGCAGCCAAGGCACCGCGGGGGACCTCACAGATACGCAGTATTTT.

The chain couples TRBV7-9 to TRBJ2-2; no firm D call. The CDR3 covers 13 residues. Trimming stripped 4 bases from V and 7 bases from J, with 10 bases between. The germline V gene has CDR1 SEHNR and CDR2 FQNEAQ (reference sequence). CDR3 sequence (DNA): TGTGCCAGCAGCTCGCTGTCCAGCGGGGAGCTGTTTTTT. The encoded protein is CASSSLSSGELFF.

This chain connects TRBV19 to TRBJ1-1; a weak D match, TRBD1 (5 bases). Germline CDR1 and CDR2: LNHDA and SQIVND (reference sequence). The length of the CDR3 is 13 residues. The V gene lost 4 bases and the J gene lost 9 bases, with 15 bases spanning the gap. DNA of the CDR3: TGTGCCAGTAGTAGGGGGACGGCTGTTAAAGCTTTCTTT. It codes for CASSRGTAVKAFF. Together with reference TRBV19 and TRBJ1-1, the CDR3 gives the full variable domain: DGGITQSPKYLFRKEGQNVTLSCEQNLNHDAMYWYRQDPGQGLRLIYYSQIVNDFQKGDIAEGYSVSREKKESFPLTVTSAQKNPTAFYLCASSRGTAVKAFFGQGTRLTVV.

The chain couples TRBV6-4 to TRBJ2-3; no clear D. The CDR3 runs 15 residues. Trimming left V 2 bases short and J 1 base short, with 10 bases between. Germline loops: CDR1 MRHNA, CDR2 SNTAGT. This CDR3 reads CASSDGEGGTDTQYF. CDR3 DNA sequence: TGTGCCAGCAGTGACGGGGAAGGTGGCACAGATACGCAGTATTTT.

The rearrangement joins TRBV25-1 to TRBJ1-1; D is undetermined. This CDR3 has 14 amino acids. Trimming cost V 4 bases and J 0 bases, with 9 bases left between them. The V gene's germline CDR1 is MGHDK and CDR2 SYGVNS. As DNA, the CDR3 is TGTGCCAGCAGTGCCCCCCTGCTGAACACTGAAGCTTTCTTT. Its translation is CASSAPLLNTEAFF.

This clone was recorded a few times. V and J are TRBV25-1 and TRBJ1-1, with D possibly being TRBD1 (5 bases). The CDR3 is 11 residues long. Looked up from germline, CDR1 is MGHDK and CDR2 is SYGVNS. Trimming shortened V by 4 bases and J by 10 bases, and 10 bases separated the two germline ends. CDR3 coding DNA: TGTGCCAGCAGTGGGGGGGTCGGAGCTTTCTTT. It encodes CASSGGVGAFF.

The genes are TRBV18 and TRBJ2-3, with 7 bases lining up with TRBD2. Germline CDR1 reads KGHSH; CDR2 reads LQKENI. Unmatched junction bases numbered 6, after V lost 3 bases and J lost 6 bases. This CDR3 is 14 amino acids long. The CDR3 here is CASSPGGGRDTQYF. As DNA, the CDR3 is TGTGCCAGCTCACCGGGCGGGGGACGGGATACGCAGTATTTT.

The chain is built from TRBV10-2 and TRBJ1-2; D not resolved. Trimming removed 8 bases from V and 9 bases from J, with 16 bases in between. The CDR3 covers 12 residues. Germline V CDR1 and CDR2: WSHSY, SAAADI. CDR3 in amino acids: CASLDRKGRYTF. The CDR3 nucleotides read TGCGCCAGCTTGGATCGGAAGGGCCGCTACACCTTC.

This clone was seen a handful of times. The chain is built from TRBV5-6 and TRBJ1-5; 9 bases agree with TRBD1. Per the germline V gene, CDR1 is SGHDT and CDR2 is YYEEEE. With V trimmed by 1 base and J by 6 bases, 5 bases remained unmatched. The CDR3 is made up of 15 amino acids. CDR3 bases: TGTGCCAGCAGCTTGTTGGGACAGGGAAGTCAGCCCCAGCATTTT. Translation: CASSLLGQGSQPQHF.

The rearrangement uses TRBV6-1 and TRBJ1-5, with D possibly being TRBD1 (5 bases). Germline V CDR1 and CDR2: MNHNS, SASEGT. This CDR3 contains 13 residues. V dropped 2 bases and J dropped 10 bases, with 12 bases sitting between them. CDR3 region: CASSETRGRPQHF. CDR3 nucleotide sequence: TGTGCCAGCAGTGAAACTAGGGGACGACCCCAGCATTTT.

This clone is a singleton in its sample. The chain carries TRBV25-1 and TRBJ2-3, with D possibly being TRBD2 (6 bases). The CDR3 contains 14 residues. The germline V and J ends were trimmed by 5 bases and 2 bases, with 11 bases remaining between them. Per germline, CDR1 MGHDK and CDR2 SYGVNS. This CDR3 is CASSNGGYTDTQYF. CDR3 sequence (DNA): TGTGCCAGCAGTAACGGGGGATACACAGATACGCAGTATTTT.

The chain combines TRBV29-1 with TRBJ1-1; D possibly corresponds to TRBD1 (6 bases). Between the trimmed V and J ends, which lost 4 bases and 14 bases, there was a span of 26 bases. The CDR3 extends over 14 amino acids. Germline V gene sequence: CDR1 SQVTM, CDR2 ANQGSEA. CDR3 nucleotide sequence: TGCAGCGTTGGAGAGGGGGGGTCGGGGAGGGGATTCTTCTTT. Its protein is CSVGEGGSGRGFFF.